Here is one T cell receptor beta chain with its context. This sample was taken from a study of blood T cell repertoires in COVID-19. This CDR3 region has 17 residues. Germline values: CDR1 SGHNT, CDR2 YYREEE (reference sequence). The V segment lost 0 bases and the J segment 3 bases; nucleotides outside the gene matches: 7. Only in-frame clones appear in the TCRdb table, and some are missing; sequencing was by immunoSEQ multiplex PCR. The table lists 200,000 to 250,000 clones, approximately 84% of them singletons. The sample consisted of peripheral blood. This sequence originates from a woman between 45 and 65 years old with active or convalescent COVID-19. The chain employs TRBV5-4 and TRBJ2-3, with TRBD2 matching 10 bases. The CDR3 DNA sequence: TGTGCCAGCAGCTTGGATAGGCTAGCGGGAGATACAGATACGCAGTATTTT. This gives the protein CASSLDRLAGDTDTQYF.